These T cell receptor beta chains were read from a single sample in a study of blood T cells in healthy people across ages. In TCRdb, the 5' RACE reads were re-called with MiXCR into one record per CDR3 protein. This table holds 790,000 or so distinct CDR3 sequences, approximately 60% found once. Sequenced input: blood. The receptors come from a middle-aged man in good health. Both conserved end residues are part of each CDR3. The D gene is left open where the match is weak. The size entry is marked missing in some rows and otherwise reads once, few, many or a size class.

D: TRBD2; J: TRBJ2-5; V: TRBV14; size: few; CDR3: CASSLAGGMETQYF; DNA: TGTGCCAGCAGCCTAGCGGGAGGTATGGAGACCCAGTACTTC
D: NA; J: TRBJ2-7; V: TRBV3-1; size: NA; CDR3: CASSHGGGLSYEQYF; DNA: TGTGCCAGCAGCCATGGTGGGGGCCTCTCCTACGAGCAGTACTTC
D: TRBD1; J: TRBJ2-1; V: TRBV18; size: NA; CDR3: CASSPPGTGRNGVDEQFF; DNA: TGTGCCAGCTCACCACCCGGGACAGGGAGAAACGGGGTTGATGAGCAGTTCTTC
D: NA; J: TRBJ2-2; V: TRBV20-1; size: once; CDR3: CSARRQGTNTGELFF; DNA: TGCAGTGCTAGGCGGCAGGGGACGAACACCGGGGAGCTGTTTTTT
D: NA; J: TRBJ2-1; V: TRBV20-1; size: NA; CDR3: CSVKPGNEQFF; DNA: TGCAGTGTAAAGCCCGGGAATGAGCAGTTCTTC
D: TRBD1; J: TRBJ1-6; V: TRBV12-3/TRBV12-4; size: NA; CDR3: CASSAGQETSPLHF; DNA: TGTGCCAGCAGCGCCGGACAGGAGACTTCACCCCTCCACTTT
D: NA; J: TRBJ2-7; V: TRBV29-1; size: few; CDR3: CSGGTASDREQYF; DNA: TGCAGCGGGGGGACGGCTAGTGACCGCGAGCAGTACTTC
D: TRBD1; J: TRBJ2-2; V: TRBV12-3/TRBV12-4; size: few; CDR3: CASGTGVGTGELFF; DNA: TGTGCCAGCGGAACAGGGGTCGGCACCGGGGAGCTGTTTTTT
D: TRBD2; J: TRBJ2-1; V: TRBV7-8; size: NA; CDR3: CASSSGLWGGTSENEQFF; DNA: TGTGCCAGCAGCTCCGGTTTGTGGGGGGGGACTAGCGAAAATGAGCAGTTCTTC
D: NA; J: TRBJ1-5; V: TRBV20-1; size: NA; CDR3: CSASGAGGGQPQHF; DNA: TGCAGTGCTAGCGGCGCGGGGGGAGGACAGCCCCAGCATTTT
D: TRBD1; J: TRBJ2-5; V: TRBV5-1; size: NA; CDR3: CASSLVSGGLRETQYF; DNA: TGCGCCAGCAGCTTGGTTTCAGGGGGCCTTCGGGAGACCCAGTACTTC
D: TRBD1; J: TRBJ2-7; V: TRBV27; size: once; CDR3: CASSLPGQSYYEQYF; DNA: TGTGCCAGCAGTTTACCGGGACAGAGCTACTACGAGCAGTACTTC
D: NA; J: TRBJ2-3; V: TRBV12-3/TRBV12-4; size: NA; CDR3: CASSLTQSGTQYF; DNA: TGTGCCAGCAGTTTAACCCAGTCAGGTACGCAGTATTTT
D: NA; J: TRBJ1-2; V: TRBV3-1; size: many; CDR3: CASSQDYVGYTF; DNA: TGTGCCAGCAGCCAAGATTACGTGGGCTACACCTTC
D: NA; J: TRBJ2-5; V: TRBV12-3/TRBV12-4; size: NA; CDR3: CASSTSTGAGGERYF; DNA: TGTGCCAGCAGTACATCGACAGGAGCCGGGGGTGAGCGGTACTTC
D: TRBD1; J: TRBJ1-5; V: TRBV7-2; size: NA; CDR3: CASSLIWTGGQPQHF; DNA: TGTGCCAGCAGCTTAATCTGGACAGGGGGTCAGCCCCAGCATTTT
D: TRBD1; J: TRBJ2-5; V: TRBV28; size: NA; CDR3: CASSGGTGKETQYF; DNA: TGTGCCAGCAGTGGGGGGACAGGGAAGGAGACCCAGTACTTC
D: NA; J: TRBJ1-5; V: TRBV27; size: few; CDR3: CASSLGGQDNQPQHF; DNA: TGTGCCAGCAGTTTAGGCGGCCAGGACAATCAGCCCCAGCATTTT
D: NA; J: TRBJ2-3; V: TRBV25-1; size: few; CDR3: CASSEYRREDTQYF; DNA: TGTGCCAGCAGTGAATATCGGAGGGAAGATACGCAGTATTTT
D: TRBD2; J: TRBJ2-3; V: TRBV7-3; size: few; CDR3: CASSFGRLAGTTDTQYF; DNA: TGTGCCAGCAGCTTTGGCCGGCTAGCGGGGACCACAGATACGCAGTATTTT
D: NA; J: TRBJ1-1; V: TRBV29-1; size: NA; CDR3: CSARGLRNTEAFF; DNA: TGCAGCGCTAGGGGTCTGCGGAACACTGAAGCTTTCTTT
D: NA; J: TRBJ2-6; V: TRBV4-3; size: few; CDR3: CASSQEAGLANVLTF; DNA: TGCGCCAGCAGCCAAGAGGCAGGGTTGGCCAACGTCCTGACTTTC
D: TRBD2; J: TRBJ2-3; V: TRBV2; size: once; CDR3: CASSTGLAGRERTQYF; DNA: TGTGCCAGCAGTACGGGGCTAGCGGGAAGGGAGCGTACGCAGTATTTT
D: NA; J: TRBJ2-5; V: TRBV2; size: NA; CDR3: CASDLQGYQETQYF; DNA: TGTGCCAGCGATCTCCAGGGTTACCAAGAGACCCAGTACTTC
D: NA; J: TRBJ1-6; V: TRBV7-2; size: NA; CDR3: CASSLGVPGETPDSPLHF; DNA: TGTGCCAGCAGCTTAGGGGTTCCAGGGGAGACCCCCGATTCACCCCTCCACTTT
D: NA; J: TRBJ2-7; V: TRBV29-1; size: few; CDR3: CSVEAQGYEQYF; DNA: TGCAGCGTTGAAGCTCAGGGATACGAGCAGTACTTC
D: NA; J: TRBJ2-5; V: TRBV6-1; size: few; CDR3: CASTRTANQETQYF; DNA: TGTGCCAGCACCCGGACAGCAAACCAAGAGACCCAGTACTTC
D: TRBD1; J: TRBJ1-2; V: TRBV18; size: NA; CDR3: CASSQGQGDYGYTF; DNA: TGTGCCAGCTCCCAGGGACAGGGGGACTATGGCTACACCTTC
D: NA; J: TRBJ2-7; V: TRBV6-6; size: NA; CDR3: CASSSSGLAKYEQYF; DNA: TGTGCCAGCAGCTCCAGCGGGCTAGCGAAGTACGAGCAGTACTTC
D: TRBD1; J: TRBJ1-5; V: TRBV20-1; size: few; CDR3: CSARGTGQNQPQHF; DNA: TGCAGTGCTAGGGGGACAGGACAGAATCAGCCCCAGCATTTT
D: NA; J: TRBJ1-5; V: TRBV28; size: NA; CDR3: CASVRGDNQPQHF; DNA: TGTGCCAGCGTTCGGGGGGACAATCAGCCCCAGCATTTT
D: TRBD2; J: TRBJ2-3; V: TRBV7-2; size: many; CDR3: CASSSTSGRTDTQYF; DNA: TGTGCCAGCAGTTCCACTAGCGGTCGCACAGATACGCAGTATTTT
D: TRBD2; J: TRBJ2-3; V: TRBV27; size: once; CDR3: CASSRRAGVTDTQYF; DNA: TGTGCCAGCAGCCGAAGGGCGGGAGTTACAGATACGCAGTATTTT
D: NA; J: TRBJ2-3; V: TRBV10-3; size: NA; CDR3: CAIIDRDTDTRYF; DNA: TGTGCCATCATCGACAGAGATACAGATACGCGGTATTTT
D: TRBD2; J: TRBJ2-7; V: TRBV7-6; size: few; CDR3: CASSFTTSGGLSEQYF; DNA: TGTGCCAGCAGCTTTACGACTAGCGGGGGCCTCTCCGAGCAGTACTTC
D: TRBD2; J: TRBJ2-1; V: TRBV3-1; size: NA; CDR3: CASSQEVVQSTSGSSSDEQFF; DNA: TGTGCCAGCAGCCAAGAGGTAGTCCAGTCGACTAGCGGGAGCTCCAGCGATGAGCAGTTCTTC
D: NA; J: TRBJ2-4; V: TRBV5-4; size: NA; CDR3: CASSLENRGGNIQYF; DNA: TGTGCCAGCAGCTTGGAGAACAGGGGGGGAAACATTCAGTACTTC
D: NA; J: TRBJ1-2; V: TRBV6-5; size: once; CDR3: CASSQDRTNYGYTF; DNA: TGTGCCAGCTCCCAAGACAGAACTAACTATGGCTACACCTTC
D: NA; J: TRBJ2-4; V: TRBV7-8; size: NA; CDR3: CASRKGLAKNIQYF; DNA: TGTGCCAGTAGGAAGGGACTAGCCAAAAACATTCAGTACTTC
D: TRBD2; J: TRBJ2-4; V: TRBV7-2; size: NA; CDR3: CASSLLAGENIQYF; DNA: TGTGCCAGCAGCCTACTAGCGGGAGAAAACATTCAGTACTTC
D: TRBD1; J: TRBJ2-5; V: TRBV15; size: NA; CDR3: CATRDDREGETQYF; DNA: TGTGCCACCAGGGACGACAGGGAAGGAGAGACCCAGTACTTC
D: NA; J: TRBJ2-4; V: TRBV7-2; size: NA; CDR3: CASSGAGRRENIQYF; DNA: TGTGCCAGCAGCGGAGCGGGTCGGCGAGAGAACATTCAGTACTTC
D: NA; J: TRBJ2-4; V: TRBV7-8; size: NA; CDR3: CASSLARREQYF; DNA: TGTGCCAGCAGCTTAGCGCGAAGGGAGCAGTACTTC
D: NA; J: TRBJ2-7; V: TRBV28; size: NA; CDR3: CASRSGAHEQYF; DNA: TGTGCCAGCAGATCCGGGGCCCACGAGCAGTACTTC
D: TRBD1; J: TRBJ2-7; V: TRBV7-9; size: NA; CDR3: CASLLPGQGAGEQYF; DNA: TGTGCCAGCCTACTACCGGGACAGGGGGCAGGAGAGCAGTACTTC
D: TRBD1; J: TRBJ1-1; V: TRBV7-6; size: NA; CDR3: CASSLYGTGRLNTEAFF; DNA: TGTGCCAGCAGCTTATACGGGACAGGTCGACTGAACACTGAAGCTTTCTTT
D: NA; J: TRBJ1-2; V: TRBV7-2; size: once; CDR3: CTSSLTPLVGYTF; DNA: TGTACCAGCAGCTTAACCCCTCTGGTGGGCTACACCTTC
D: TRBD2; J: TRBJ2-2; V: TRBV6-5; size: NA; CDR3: CASRPGTSFNTGELFF; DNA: TGTGCCAGCAGGCCAGGGACTAGCTTTAACACCGGGGAGCTGTTTTTT
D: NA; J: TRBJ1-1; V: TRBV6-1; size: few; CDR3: CASTRDYTEAFF; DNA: TGTGCCAGCACGAGGGACTACACTGAAGCTTTCTTT
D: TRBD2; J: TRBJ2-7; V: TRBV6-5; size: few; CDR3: CASSYEGLADYNEQYF; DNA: TGTGCCAGCAGTTACGAGGGTCTAGCGGATTACAATGAGCAGTACTTC
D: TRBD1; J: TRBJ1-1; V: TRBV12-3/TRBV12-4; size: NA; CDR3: CASSDRDRFGNTEAFF; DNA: TGTGCCAGCAGTGACCGGGACAGATTTGGGAACACTGAAGCTTTCTTT
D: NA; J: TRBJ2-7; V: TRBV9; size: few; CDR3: CASSAVLSSYEQYF; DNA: TGTGCCAGCAGCGCTGTTCTGAGCTCCTACGAGCAGTACTTC
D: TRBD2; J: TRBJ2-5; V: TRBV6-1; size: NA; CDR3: CASIQALAGVETQYF; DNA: TGTGCCAGCATCCAAGCCCTAGCGGGGGTGGAGACCCAGTACTTC
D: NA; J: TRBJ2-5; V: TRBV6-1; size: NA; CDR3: CASGGWLGQETQYF; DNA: TGTGCCAGCGGCGGATGGTTAGGGCAAGAGACCCAGTACTTC
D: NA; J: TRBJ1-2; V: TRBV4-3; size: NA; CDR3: CASSQLAGRAQGYGYTF; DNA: TGCGCCAGCAGCCAATTAGCTGGCAGGGCTCAGGGCTATGGCTACACCTTC